Given below is one T cell receptor beta chain in context. The antigen it recognizes is unknown. No much larger clonotype is one base removed from it; base qualities were not supplied. The sample belongs to a study of cytomegalovirus exposure and HLA in healthy donors (dated by TCRdb to about 2017). Concerning the study at large: An earlier analysis of several hundred of the donors reported under 300 Gb of sequence data and roughly 120 million unique TCR beta sequences obtained from around 180 million T cells. A later analysis re-analyzed previously published TCR beta repertoires from 550 to 700 donors and added high-resolution HLA genotyping to study TCR occurrence patterns. In addition to the first cohort of 650 to 750 subjects, a separate validation cohort of about 120 different subjects was used. Rather than drawing on any new phenotypic data, the later analysis identified candidate immune exposures from TCR beta sequences and the way those sequences occurred across donors. Among the roughly 390 genotyped donors, more than 70% belonged to the genetic ancestry cluster associated with self-reported Caucasian donors. Across 300 to 500 genotyped donors of the cohort, an average of 235,054 unique TCR beta nucleotide sequences per donor were sequenced, and roughly a sixth of those sequences were non-productive. Because of strong linkage in the cohort, five DR-DQ haplotypes were treated as single units for association and clustering. Every discovery cohort repertoire had been produced on one sequencing platform. The aim of the study was to test whether cataloging public T cell receptors could identify signatures of past pathogen exposure. Donor age, sex, ethnicity and CMV serostatus were compiled together with the repertoire data. Roughly 300 gigabases of sequencing data and 91 million or so unique TCR sequences made up an early release that covered nearly 650 HLA-typed donors. Both class I and class II loci were covered by HLA typing, at four-digit resolution. Genome-wide SNP genotypes for about 65% of the roughly 670 donors were used in a later genetic analysis, which treated that subset as a discovery cohort. To predict cytomegalovirus infection status, the study combined high-throughput TCR immunosequencing, statistical association of individual TCRs with disease status, and machine learning. Using immunosequencing, the study profiled T cell repertoires from 666 subjects and related those repertoires to cytomegalovirus serostatus. An earlier analysis of nearly 600 of the donors applied high-throughput TCR beta sequencing to assess whether each TCR beta V gene segment acted as functional or pseudogenic. The number of donors typed differed by locus, with about 629-640 for A, B, C, DRB1 and DQB1, roughly 520 for DQA1, 606 for DPA1, and around 460 for DPB1.

The cohort comprised under 700 healthy bone marrow donors. Cohort members were all nominally healthy when sampled, although unrecorded immune exposures were likely present. The donor was CMV seropositive and was included in the group of 250 to 300 seropositive cohort members. Each donor provided a peripheral blood sample, and peripheral blood mononuclear cells were used for TCR beta sequencing. The Qiagen DNeasy Blood Extraction Kit was used to extract genomic DNA from the blood cell samples. A distance of 10 bases separates the germline ends of V and J, which lose 0 bases and 5 bases respectively. Its CDR3 holds 14 amino acids, cysteine through phenylalanine. The DNA shown is the 42-base CDR3, in frame from base 1. Taken from the germline V gene, the CDR1 and CDR2 loops are SGHRS and YFSETQ. Broader findings and caveats from the paper: In a later genetic analysis, fewer N-insertions in productive TCRs were reported among donors in an Asian-associated ancestry cluster than the approximately 710-donor mean. A cluster of highly shared sequence variants was judged likely to be a technical artifact of the sequencing pipeline. According to a later analysis, most CMV-associated TCR beta chains appeared to be HLA-restricted, and the HLA associations seemed to be driven largely by CMV exposure. Linkage disequilibrium might explain the correlated functional status among segregating V segments, but an unknown experimental factor could not be excluded. According to a later analysis, parvovirus B19, influenza, CMV and Epstein-Barr virus appeared linked to several top co-occurrence clusters. A total of fewer than 200 TCR beta chains were listed by the study as associated with cytomegalovirus. The only immune exposure information available for the cohort was CMV serostatus. Roughly uniform sequencing depth across donors was assumed in presence/absence analyses, although this assumption may not hold. Most TCR sequences were seen in very few donors, while some public TCRs were found in many individuals. Three of the identified cytomegalovirus-associated TCR beta chains were confirmed in vitro to be specific for cytomegalovirus antigens. The authors suggested that the approach could potentially be generalized to other disease states and immunological phenotypes. Only TCR beta chains were sequenced in this cohort, and the absence of alpha or paired-chain data limited detectable features. In a later analysis, HLA-associated TCR beta chains showed more clonal expansion and lower generation probabilities than non-associated chains that were equally common. In a later analysis, the rate of TCR association differed among HLA loci, with DRB1 alleles having the most associated TCRs and HLA-C alleles having the fewest. In an earlier analysis of about 600 of the donors, most TCR beta V segments appeared in productive rearrangements about 90% or about 30% of the time, broadly matching IMGT annotations. A further reported finding was that TCR beta sequences accurately predicted the HLA-A and HLA-B alleles for most subjects in the first cohort. Some IMGT-functional V segments, including TRBV6-2 and TRBV6-3, could not be distinguished by the 87-base-pair reads and were therefore excluded. Because some donors lacked HLA typing at each locus, the association tests relied only on the typed subset. Specific HLA alleles were associated with some 15,000 TCR beta sequences at a false discovery rate of 0.05 in a later analysis. Cytomegalovirus status was reported to be diagnosed by the classifier with high specificity and sensitivity in both the original and validation cohorts. Assigning TCR associations to individual alleles was difficult when HLA alleles, especially DR and DQ, strongly co-occurred. Because counts were too low, seventeen rarely observed V segments, including chromosome 9 orphons, were excluded from the earlier analysis of several hundred of the donors. In a later genetic analysis, a missense DCLRE1C variant was associated with V-gene and J-gene trimming of TCR beta chains, and the association was replicated in an independent cohort.

The receptor library was made with the immunoSEQ multiplex PCR assay. For the multiplex PCR, a mixture combining 60 forward primers for TCR Vbeta segments and 13 reverse primers for TCR Jbeta segments was used. The CDR3 region of rearranged TCR beta genes was amplified from genomic DNA by a multiplex PCR assay. On the Illumina HiSeq System, the amplified TCR beta libraries were sequenced as 87-base-pair reads. The paper's data handling went like this. A later analysis tallied 75 million to 85 million unique TCR beta chains across the 660 or so repertoires, and approximately 11 million of those chains were shared by two or more donors. Raw reads were error-corrected and collapsed into unique sequences with a nearest-neighbor algorithm that merged closely related sequences to remove PCR and sequencing errors. V, D and J gene segments were assigned by aligning CDR3 sequences to IMGT reference sequences. For a sequence to be retained, a match of at least six nucleotides was required to both a V gene segment and a J gene segment. Rearrangements were classified as productive when the CDR3 lacked stop codons and remained in frame with V and J, and all other rearrangements were classified as non-productive. CDR3 was defined by IMGT convention, running from the second conserved V-encoded cysteine to the conserved J-encoded phenylalanine. Sequences without an unambiguous match to a single V gene segment were excluded from the earlier analysis of a few hundred of the donors. In an earlier analysis of 450 to 700 of the donors, V segments were called functional above 56.7% productive rearrangements and were called segregating when the between-donor standard deviation exceeded 5%. A statistical classification framework was developed to diagnose cytomegalovirus status using the catalog of TCR beta chain sequences. In a later analysis, V and J genes were assigned by comparing TCR nucleotide sequences against IMGT/GENE-DB human TR gene sequences. Using the TCRdist pipeline, a later analysis assigned CDR3 sequences along with most-parsimonious VDJ recombination scenarios. In a later analysis, each TCR beta chain was defined by its CDR3 amino acid sequence together with its V-gene family, and reads without a unique V-gene family were excluded. A later analysis removed roughly 590 highly shared, low-generation-probability nucleotide sequences to deal with suspected cross-contamination and a sequencing artifact. A later analysis calculated a clonal expansion index for each public chain from normalized within-repertoire ranks of inferred template counts. In a later analysis, generation probabilities were computed using a VDJ recombination model fitted to out-of-frame rearrangements, and the results were checked against IGoR. Hypergeometric tests were used in a later analysis to score TCR-TCR, TCR-HLA and TCR-CMV co-occurrence, with a repertoire-size bias correction applied to the TCR pairs. In a later analysis, false discovery rates were estimated by permuting HLA or CMV assignments 20 times. In a later analysis, co-occurring TCRs were grouped using DBSCAN, with TCRdist sequence similarity added in when clustering inside HLA-allele-positive subsets. Repertoires with fewer than 30,000 or more than 120,000 public chains were left out of co-occurrence clustering, as were five repertoires with anomalous nucleotide sharing. TCRdb mirrors the immuneACCESS table, restricted to in-frame sequences. Some clones are absent from its copies; in checked studies, under half trace to an unresolved V gene, and the reason for the others is unknown. V, J and clone size are taken as reported in that table, and D and trimming were inferred from the DNA itself. The sample data list fewer than 140,000 clones, and more than 60% of these were observed just once. About 6% of the sample is taken by the ten largest.

This clonotype originated in a woman aged 50 to 60 in good health and CMV-seropositive. Sequenced: PBMCs. The V and J segments used are TRBV5-1 and TRBJ2-3; TRBD2 might be the D gene, on 5 matching bases. The CDR3: CASSLGLAEDTQYF. DNA sequence: TGCGCCAGCAGCTTGGGGCTAGCCGAAGATACGCAGTATTTT.